A selection of T cell receptor beta chains follows, all from one sample in a study of shared clonotypes between healthy human individuals. The method was immunoSEQ multiplex PCR; TCRdb's version includes in-frame clones alone and lacks a portion of them. Among about 580,000 clones listed, 95% to 98% were seen once. Sequencing input: naive CD8+ T cells sorted from blood. The receptors were sampled from a man younger than 45 in good health. CDR3s include the opening cysteine and the closing phenylalanine or tryptophan. The order of the fields is V gene, CDR3 length, J gene, D gene, clone size, CDR3 DNA, CDR3 protein. D genes are given only for firm matches. Clone size is not always given. Where it is, it says once, few, many or a class for expanded clones.

TRBV11-3,14,TRBJ2-7,NA,NA,TGTGCCAGCAGCTTAGAGGGGGACCCTTACGAGCAGTACTTC,CASSLEGDPYEQYF
TRBV11-2,16,TRBJ2-7,TRBD2,NA,TGTGCCAGCAGCTTAGGCGGGGGGGGAGGCCCCTACGAGCAGTACTTC,CASSLGGGGGPYEQYF
TRBV6-5,14,TRBJ1-3,NA,NA,TGTGCCAGCAGTTACTCGTCCTTTCAGGACACCATATATTTT,CASSYSSFQDTIYF
TRBV27,14,TRBJ2-1,TRBD2,NA,TGTGCCAGCAGGAGGGAGGGGATCTACAATGAGCAGTTCTTC,CASRREGIYNEQFF
TRBV9,12,TRBJ2-1,NA,NA,TGTGCCAGCAGCGTAGTCCGACTTGAGCAGTTCTTC,CASSVVRLEQFF
TRBV9,12,TRBJ1-2,NA,NA,TGTGCCAGCAGCGCATTAGTGAATGGCTACACCTTC,CASSALVNGYTF
TRBV11-2,16,TRBJ2-1,TRBD2,once,TGTGCCAGCAGCTTAGTGCGACTAGCGGGATACAATGAGCAGTTCTTC,CASSLVRLAGYNEQFF
TRBV5-6,14,TRBJ2-7,NA,NA,TGTGCCAGCAGCTTAGGGGGAGGGCCCTACGAGCAGTACTTC,CASSLGGGPYEQYF
TRBV30,12,TRBJ2-7,NA,NA,TGTGCCTGGAGTGTCGGTGGATACGAGCAGTACTTC,CAWSVGGYEQYF
TRBV7-9,12,TRBJ2-7,NA,NA,TGTGCCAGCAGCCCAAGCTCCTACGAGCAGTACTTC,CASSPSSYEQYF
TRBV27,16,TRBJ2-3,TRBD2,NA,TGTGCCAGCAGTTTATACGGCGGGAGGGCCATAGATACGCAGTATTTT,CASSLYGGRAIDTQYF
TRBV6-4,13,TRBJ2-1,NA,NA,TGTGCCAGCAGCGTGGGCTCCTACAATGAGCAGTTCTTC,CASSVGSYNEQFF
TRBV7-9,15,TRBJ2-7,NA,NA,TGTGCCAGCAGCCGCAGGGAAGGAAGGTCCTACGAGCAGTACTTC,CASSRREGRSYEQYF
TRBV27,13,TRBJ2-1,NA,NA,TGTGCCAGCAGTTTCTCGGCGACCAATGAGCAGTTCTTC,CASSFSATNEQFF
TRBV2,14,TRBJ1-3,NA,NA,TGTGCCAGCAGTACACAGAGCTCTGGAAACACCATATATTTT,CASSTQSSGNTIYF
TRBV11-2,17,TRBJ1-4,NA,NA,TGTGCCAGCAGCTTAGCTCCCGGCCAGGGAGTTTTCGGGGAACTGTTTTTT,CASSLAPGQGVFGELFF
TRBV9,15,TRBJ1-1,NA,NA,TGTGCCAGCAGTGTAACGGACGGTCGGCGGACTGAAGCTTTCTTT,CASSVTDGRRTEAFF
TRBV28,13,TRBJ2-3,NA,NA,TGTGCCAGCAGTTTACAGGGTTGGGATACGCAGTATTTT,CASSLQGWDTQYF
TRBV28,15,TRBJ1-3,NA,NA,TGTGCCAGCAGTCTTAGTACAGGCTCGGGAAACACCATATATTTT,CASSLSTGSGNTIYF
TRBV4-1,15,TRBJ2-7,NA,NA,TGCGCCAGCAGCCAAGGATACGGCGGACCCTACGAGCAGTACTTC,CASSQGYGGPYEQYF
TRBV7-3,14,TRBJ1-1,TRBD1,NA,TGTGCCAGCAGCTTATCAACAGGGGGCACTGAAGCTTTCTTT,CASSLSTGGTEAFF
TRBV7-2,15,TRBJ2-3,TRBD2,NA,TGTGCCAGCAGCATGCTAGCGGGACGGCCGGATACGCAGTATTTT,CASSMLAGRPDTQYF
TRBV27,16,TRBJ2-5,TRBD2,NA,TGTGCCAGCAGTAGCCGACTAGCGGGAAAGCAAGAGACCCAGTACTTC,CASSSRLAGKQETQYF
TRBV9,16,TRBJ2-1,TRBD1,NA,TGTGCCAGCAGCGTAAGCCGGGACAGGGGACTGAATGAGCAGTTCTTC,CASSVSRDRGLNEQFF
TRBV14,12,TRBJ2-7,NA,NA,TGTGCCAGCAGCCAAGTCCGGCACGAGCAGTACTTC,CASSQVRHEQYF
TRBV13,14,TRBJ1-5,NA,NA,TGTGCCAGCAGCAAGAGGGCTTACAATCAGCCCCAGCATTTT,CASSKRAYNQPQHF
TRBV18,12,TRBJ1-2,NA,NA,TGTGCCAGCTCACCAAGCGCTCCCGGCTACACCTTC,CASSPSAPGYTF
TRBV28,14,TRBJ1-1,TRBD1,NA,TGTGCCAGCAGTTTAACGGGACAGGGCGCTGAAGCTTTCTTT,CASSLTGQGAEAFF
TRBV2,15,TRBJ2-1,TRBD2,NA,TGTGCCAACACAAACCGACTAGCGGGATCCAATGAGCAGTTCTTC,CANTNRLAGSNEQFF
TRBV9,18,TRBJ2-2,TRBD2,NA,TGTGCCAGCAGCCCTAGGGACTATAGCGGGAGAGGCCCCGGGGAGCTGTTTTTT,CASSPRDYSGRGPGELFF
TRBV27,15,TRBJ2-1,NA,NA,TGTGCCAGCAGTTTAGTTGCGAATTCCTACAATGAGCAGTTCTTC,CASSLVANSYNEQFF
TRBV28,14,TRBJ2-7,TRBD2,once,TGTGCCAGCAGCCCCCTGTTTGGACTAGCGGAGCAGTACTTC,CASSPLFGLAEQYF
TRBV13,14,TRBJ2-2,NA,NA,TGTGCCAGCAGCTTAGGCGGTTACACCGGGGAGCTGTTTTTT,CASSLGGYTGELFF
TRBV9,15,TRBJ2-5,TRBD1,NA,TGTGCCAGCAGCGCGGACAGGGGTCAACAAGAGACCCAGTACTTC,CASSADRGQQETQYF
TRBV29-1,14,TRBJ2-7,TRBD1,NA,TGCAGCGTTGAAGTCCTGGACAGGAGTCCCCAGCAGTACTTC,CSVEVLDRSPQQYF
TRBV4-1,13,TRBJ1-4,TRBD1,NA,TGCGCCAGCCGAGGACAGGGGGAGGAAAAACTGTTTTTT,CASRGQGEEKLFF
TRBV7-8,15,TRBJ2-3,NA,once,TGTGCCAGCAGCTCACCGTGGGGGCCCACAGATACGCAGTATTTT,CASSSPWGPTDTQYF
TRBV5-4,18,TRBJ2-1,TRBD2,NA,TGTGCCAGCAGCCTGGAGGGACTAGCGGGAGGGACCTACAATGAGCAGTTCTTC,CASSLEGLAGGTYNEQFF
TRBV6-5,16,TRBJ2-7,TRBD1,NA,TGTGCCAGCAGTTACGGAACCGGGACAGGGGTTTACGAGCAGTACTTC,CASSYGTGTGVYEQYF
TRBV11-2,12,TRBJ2-1,NA,NA,TGTGCCAGCAGCCCCCCGGTGAATGAGCAGTTCTTC,CASSPPVNEQFF
TRBV29-1,13,TRBJ2-7,TRBD2,NA,TGCAGCGGTGGGGGACTAGCGGGGTTCGAGCAGTACTTC,CSGGGLAGFEQYF
TRBV12-1,16,TRBJ2-1,NA,NA,TGTGCCAGCAGCTCCCTGGGGCCTAGCGGCTACAATGAGCAGTTCTTC,CASSSLGPSGYNEQFF
TRBV6-5,13,TRBJ2-6,NA,NA,TGTGCCAGCAGTGGGGAGGGGGCCAACGTCCTGACTTTC,CASSGEGANVLTF
TRBV27,15,TRBJ2-7,TRBD2,NA,TGTGCCAGCAGTTTAGCGGGGGACGTCTCCTACGAGCAGTACTTC,CASSLAGDVSYEQYF